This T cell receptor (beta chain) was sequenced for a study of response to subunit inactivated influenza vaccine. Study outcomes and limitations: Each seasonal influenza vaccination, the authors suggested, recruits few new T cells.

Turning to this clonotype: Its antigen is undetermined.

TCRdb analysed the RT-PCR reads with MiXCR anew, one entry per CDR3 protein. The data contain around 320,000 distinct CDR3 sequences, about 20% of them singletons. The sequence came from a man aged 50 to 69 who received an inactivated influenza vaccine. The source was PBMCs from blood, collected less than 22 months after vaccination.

The CDR3 DNA sequence: TGTGCCAGCCAGCAGAGGGGTACGGAGCCCCAGCATTTT. Its protein is CASQQRGTEPQHF. The chain recombines TRBV7-9 with TRBJ1-5; weak D call: TRBD1 (5 bases). CDR1 and CDR2 from the germline V gene are SEHNR and FQNEAQ (reference sequence). The CDR3 sequence is 13 residues long. V was cut by 8 bases and J by 8 bases, with 16 bases left in between.